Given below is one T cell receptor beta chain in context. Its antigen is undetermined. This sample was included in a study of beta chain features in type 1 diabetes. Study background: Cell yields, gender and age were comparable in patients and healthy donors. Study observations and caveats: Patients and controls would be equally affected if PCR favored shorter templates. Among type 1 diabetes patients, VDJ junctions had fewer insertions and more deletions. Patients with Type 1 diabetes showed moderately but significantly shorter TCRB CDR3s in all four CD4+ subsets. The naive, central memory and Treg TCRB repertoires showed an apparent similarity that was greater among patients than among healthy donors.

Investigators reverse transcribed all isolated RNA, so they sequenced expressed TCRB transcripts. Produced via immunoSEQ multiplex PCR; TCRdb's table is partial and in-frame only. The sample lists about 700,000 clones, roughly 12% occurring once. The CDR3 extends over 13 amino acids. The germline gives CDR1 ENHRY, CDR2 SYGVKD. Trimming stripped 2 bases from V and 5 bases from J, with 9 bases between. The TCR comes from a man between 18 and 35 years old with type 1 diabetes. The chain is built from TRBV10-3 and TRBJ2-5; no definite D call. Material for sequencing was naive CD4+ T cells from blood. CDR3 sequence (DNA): TGTGCCATCAGTGAGAGAAGGGATGAGACCCAGTACTTC. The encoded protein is CAISERRDETQYF.